The sequence of this T cell receptor beta chain was determined in a study of blood T cell repertoires in COVID-19 (TCRdb year 2020). The study in broad terms: The collaborator samples originated in the United States, Italy and Spain and spanned the acute and convalescent phases of COVID-19. The material from the prospective study consisted of cDNA or gDNA derived from T cells, B-cell-depleted T cells, or PBMCs. The dataset comprised deeply sampled blood TCRbeta repertoires from subjects exposed to, actively infected with, or recovered from COVID-19. The repertoires were released in a freely available public database intended as a resource for research on the immune response to SARS-CoV-2. Samples were obtained from the ongoing ImmuneRACE study (first 160 participants) and from over a thousand subjects provided by 6 global collaborators. Sample metadata almost always included a de-identified subject ID, COVID-19 status, age in years and sex. HLA class I and class II types, where available, came from metadata supplied by the sample provider rather than from assay-based typing. General conclusions and limits of the study: The amount of clinical and demographic metadata varied by source and participant and was provided uncurated.

V lost 3 bases and J lost 5 bases, and the count of bases not matched to a germline gene is 9. CDR1 and CDR2, per the germline V gene, are KGHSH and LQKENI. From the cysteine up to the phenylalanine, the CDR3 has a length of 15 residues. Left in the record is the CDR3 DNA by itself, 45 bases read in frame from the first base. As to this clone: What this receptor recognizes is not known. Per-base qualities were not stored, and no clone one base away is much larger.

Whole blood was collected in K2EDTA tubes by collaborating institutions according to the institutions' own protocols. For TCRbeta analysis, collaborators shipped samples as frozen whole blood, isolated PBMCs, or DNA extracted from either of those sample types. TCRbeta CDR3 regions were amplified from genomic DNA using the immunoSEQ Assay, a bias-controlled multiplex PCR. Under the source paper's analysis protocol: Nucleated cell counts per sample were estimated from amplification of reference gene primers within the assay. To quantify the absolute abundance of each unique TCRbeta CDR3 rearrangement, sequence reads were collapsed and filtered. For each sample, productive Simpson clonality was calculated as the square root of Simpson's diversity index across productive rearrangements. TCRdb stores this immuneACCESS table with in-frame sequences only. Part of the clones is absent; in the studies checked, under half of the shortfall reflects unresolved V genes, and no reason is known for the rest. Clone size and the V and J calls come from that table; the DNA yielded D and trimming. Across this sample there are tens of thousands of clones, with around 85% seen only once. The top ten hold roughly 5.5% of the sample.

The chain employs TRBV18 and TRBJ2-7; 8 of the junction bases match TRBD1. The source is a man between 65 and 79 years old with acute or convalescent COVID-19. Sequenced material: peripheral blood. CDR3 reads: CASSPRDRGSHEQYF. The DNA reads TGTGCCAGCTCACCCCGCGACAGGGGATCGCACGAGCAGTACTTC.